This TCR beta chain originates from a study of T cell repertoires in cytomegalovirus infection. TCRdb analysed the reads with MiXCR anew, one entry per CDR3 protein. The sample lists approximately 630,000 distinct CDR3 sequences, less than 25% occurring once. CDR1 is WSHSY, CDR2 SAAADI, per germline. This CDR3 has 15 residues. Unmatched junction bases numbered 7, after V lost 5 bases and J lost 4 bases. There are many counts of this clonotype. The sample taken for sequencing was CD8+ T cells from PBMCs. V usage is TRBV10-2 and J usage is TRBJ2-1, with 8 bases matching TRBD2. The sequence derives from a human donor in good health (CMV status not recorded). Some clones in this sample may be carry-over from other donors' samples. The CDR3 DNA sequence: TGCGCCAGCAGTAGGGCGGGGGGCCTATACAATGAGCAGTTCTTC. Translation: CASSRAGGLYNEQFF.